The following is a T cell receptor beta chain sequence with its context. The antigen it binds to is not known. No base-level quality is on record; no much larger clone is a single base apart. From each donor, a single peripheral blood sample of about 100 mL on average was drawn into heparinised tubes. Naive, central memory, regulatory and stem cell-like memory CD4+ T cells were sorted on a BD FACSAria II using a panel including CD45RO, CCR7, CD25, CD127, CD95 and CD27. Purity was above 98% for every sorted population. Right away, PBMCs were isolated by Lymphoprep density gradient centrifugation and were stained directly, with no culture step. So that batch effects would be minimized, each experiment stained and sorted samples in pairs, pairing one healthy donor with one patient. The entry originates in a study of beta chain features in type 1 diabetes (dated by TCRdb to 2017 to 2018). As for the study more broadly: No differences in mean age, gender distribution, total cell number or subset yield were found between patients and healthy donors. A total of around 100 million sorted cells were examined across all samples, and RNA yield correlated strongly with the number of cells per subset. The study compared the TCRB repertoires of sorted circulating CD4+ T cell subsets in recently diagnosed type 1 diabetes patients with those in matched healthy donors. Whereas all 30 or so donors provided naive and central memory subsets, regulatory and stem cell-like memory subsets were isolated from just 8 patients and roughly eight healthy donors. What the authors observed across the whole study: PCR might favor shorter templates, but patient and control samples were amplified and corrected together, so any skew would affect both groups equally. Because cDNA was sequenced instead of genomic DNA, activated cells with high expression could be over-represented, although the groups did not differ in activation or CD3 levels. The naive, central memory and regulatory TCRB repertoires appeared to resemble one another more closely among patients than among healthy donors. Because small numbers of individuals were included in the HLA sub-analyses, any influence of HLA type on TCRB rearrangement was left unresolved. In all four CD4+ subsets, TCRB CDR3 length was moderately but significantly shorter in type 1 diabetes patients. At VDJ recombination sites, patients with type 1 diabetes made fewer insertions and deleted more nucleotides, a pattern implying thymic rearrangement abnormalities.

The junction shows trimming of 6 bases on V and 7 bases on J, and the gene matches do not reach 10 bases of it. Taken from the germline V gene, the CDR1 and CDR2 loops are MGHDK and SYGVNS. Including cysteine and phenylalanine, the CDR3 has 14 amino acids. Left in the record is the CDR3 DNA by itself, 42 bases read in frame from the first base. All of the isolated RNA was reverse transcribed with the High Capacity cDNA Reverse Transcription Kit, so expressed TCRB transcripts were sequenced. Deep immunoSEQ sequencing was applied to naive, central memory and regulatory T cell samples, giving an average of roughly 3.5 million total reads per sample. After sorted cells were lysed in RLT buffer, RNA was extracted with DNase-treated RNeasy Micro or Mini kits, with the choice depending on cell number. Each cell subset was processed separately to prevent cross-contamination, with patient and healthy donor samples processed together. TCRB sequences were amplified from cDNA with the immunoSEQ multiplex PCR, producing 87-bp fragments spanning the CDR3 region. Sequencing of the amplicons was done on the Illumina HiSeq platform. As for the original processing: PCR bias was computationally corrected using synthetic template baselines, reads within Hamming distance 2 were collapsed, and singletons that could not be merged were discarded. Reads were aligned against IMGT so that V, D and J genes, CDR3 length and insertions or deletions at six rearrangement sites could be assigned. Within each subset, clonotype counts were normalized to sorted cell number, and only after that were true diversity and Gini coefficients computed with the tcR R package. The overlap coefficient, calculated on TCRB nucleotide sequences, was used to quantify repertoire sharing. Out-of-frame TCRB sequences from naive cells were analyzed as a proxy for the pre-selection repertoire. TCRdb provides this immuneACCESS table in a form limited to in-frame rearrangements. Some clones are lacking; in checked studies, under half of them reflect an unresolved V gene, and why the rest are absent is not known. D and trimming come from the DNA, and the V and J calls and clone size come from that table. For this sample there are some 250,000 clones; about 11% appear just once. In total, the top ten clones hold over 0.015% of the sample.

The specimen was naive CD4+ T cells from blood. Explained via the paper, the cell subset or site label denotes: true naive CD4+ T cells. The chain is encoded by TRBV25-1 joined to TRBJ2-5; TRBD2 agrees with 8 junctional bases. The clonotype originates from a man younger than 45 with type 1 diabetes. Here is the DNA: TGTGCCAGCAGCCTTAGCGGGGTAGGCGGGACCCAGTACTTC. Translated, it gives CASSLSGVGGTQYF. With the rest looked up from the reference TRBV25-1 and TRBJ2-5 genes rather than sequenced, the full variable domain is EADIYQTPRYLVIGTGKKITLECSQTMGHDKMYWYQQDPGMELHLIHYSYGVNSTEKGDLSSESTVSRIRTEHFPLTLESARPSHTSQYLCASSLSGVGGTQYFGPGTRLLVL.